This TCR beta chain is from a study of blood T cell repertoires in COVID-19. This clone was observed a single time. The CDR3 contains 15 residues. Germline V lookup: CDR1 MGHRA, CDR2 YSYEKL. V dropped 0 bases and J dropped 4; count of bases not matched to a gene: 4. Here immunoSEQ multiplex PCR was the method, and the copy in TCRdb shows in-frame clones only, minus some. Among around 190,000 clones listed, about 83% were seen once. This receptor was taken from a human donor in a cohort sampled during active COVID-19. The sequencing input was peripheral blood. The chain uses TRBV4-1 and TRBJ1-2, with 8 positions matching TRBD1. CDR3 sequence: CASSQDQQGAYGYTF. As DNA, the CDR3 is TGCGCCAGCAGCCAAGATCAGCAGGGGGCCTATGGCTACACCTTC.